This T cell receptor beta chain was captured in a study of cytomegalovirus exposure and HLA in healthy donors. Both 60 Vbeta primers and 13 Jbeta primers went into the PCR. TCRdb's copy holds only in-frame clones and misses some; the assay was immunoSEQ multiplex PCR. Of approximately 150,000 clones listed, roughly 10% are singletons. This clonotype was obtained from a male donor in good health and CMV-seronegative. What was sequenced was PBMCs.

The CDR3 bases are TGCGCCAGCAGCCTGGAGGGGATTTGGGCCACCGGCGGGGAGCTGTTTTTT. Protein product: CASSLEGIWATGGELFF. V gene TRBV5-1 combines with J gene TRBJ2-2, with D possibly TRBD2 on 6 matching bases. Germline CDR1 reads SGHRS; CDR2 reads YFSETQ. Trimming pared 4 bases from V and 7 bases from J, leaving 23 bases between. The CDR3 totals 17 residues.